Sequencing of this T cell receptor beta chain was carried out in a study of T cell clonality in common variable immunodeficiency. Points from the study as a whole: The cause of increased CVID clonality remains unclear without subpopulation sequencing.

In germline, CDR1 is GTSNPN, CDR2 SVGIG (reference sequence). V lost 3 bases and J lost 6; bases outside the gene matches: 6. CDR3 length equals 14 residues. This clone was observed many times. The antigen is undetermined. The DNA ends 3 residues before the CDR3 does, and the rest of the CDR3 is filled in from the germline J gene. Clones were sequenced by immunoSEQ multiplex PCR, and TCRdb holds only the in-frame ones, with some missing. There are about 52,000 clones in the sample, none observed a single time. This rearrangement joins TRBV30 to TRBJ2-1, with 9 nucleotides matching TRBD2. The sequenced material came from peripheral blood mononuclear cells. The source of this sequence is a person aged 18-70 years in good health. The CDR3 reads CAWRGTSRFNEQFF. The CDR3 bases that were read are TGTGCCTGGAGGGGGACTAGCCGTTTCAATGAG.